This record concerns one TCR beta chain sequence. The CDR3 is 17 residues long. The V gene end was trimmed by 4 bases and the J gene end by 4 bases; junction bases not matched to a gene: 10. Germline-derived CDR1 and CDR2 are PRHDT and FYEKMQ (reference sequence). In the study's own analysis: Estimated nucleated cell counts came from reference gene primer amplification. Produced via immunoSEQ multiplex PCR; TCRdb's table is partial and in-frame only. V, J and clone size are those of that table, while D and trimming were read from the DNA. The table includes about 220,000 clones, about 80% detected once. The study drew participants aged roughly 18 to 95 years from roughly 25 US areas. The source of the sample is a study of blood T cell repertoires in COVID-19. Study information: T cells, B-cell-depleted T cells, or PBMCs supplied cDNA or gDNA.

The chain combines TRBV13 with TRBJ2-2; TRBD2 agrees at 9 bases. The TCR originated in a woman between 40 and 55 years old with acute COVID-19. What was sequenced was PBMCs or T cells enriched from blood (not recorded which). CDR3 sequence (DNA): TGTGCCAGCAGCTCCTCGGGACTAGCTGACGCCACCGGGGAGCTGTTTTTT. Residues: CASSSSGLADATGELFF.